The next 18 T cell receptor beta chains were all read from a single sample in a study of blood T cells in healthy people across ages. With a J-beta primer mix and a sample-barcoded 5' primer, a second PCR ran about 7 to 11 cycles. MiXCR, run by TCRdb on the 5' RACE reads, gives a single entry per CDR3 protein. This sample carries about 1 million distinct CDR3 sequences, 45% of them seen once, and the ten largest clones take under 20%. Source material: blood. These receptors were obtained from a woman in her fifties or sixties in good health.

The chain is built from TRBV12-3 or TRBV12-4 and TRBJ1-2; D gene unclear. Trimming took off 5 bases at V and 5 bases at J, with 9 bases between the two ends. The CDR3 extends over 12 amino acids. CDR3 DNA: TGTGCCAGCAGTCCGTTGGCTTATGGCTACACCTTC. Translation gives CASSPLAYGYTF.

Only a few counts were recorded for this clonotype. The chain combines TRBV20-1 with TRBJ2-5, with a tentative D call TRBD2 (6 bases). Trimming took 2 bases from V and 6 from J, leaving 13 bases between them. Germline V lookup: CDR1 DFQATT, CDR2 SNEGSKA (reference sequence). The CDR3 covers 13 residues. CDR3 sequence: CSARMASVQTQYF. In DNA, the CDR3 is TGCAGTGCTAGAATGGCTAGCGTTCAGACCCAGTACTTC.

V is TRBV13 and J is TRBJ2-3; TRBD2 agrees at 10 bases. From germline, CDR1 is PRHDT and CDR2 FYEKMQ (reference sequence). CDR3 size: 16 residues. V trimming: 5 bases; J trimming: 0 bases; junction bases outside the gene matches: 5. CDR3 protein: CASSPPGLASTDTQYF. DNA for the CDR3: TGTGCCAGCAGCCCCCCGGGACTAGCGAGCACAGATACGCAGTATTTT.

The chain combines TRBV20-1 with TRBJ2-4; no clear D gene. The CDR3 consists of 14 residues. The V end was cut by 2 bases, the J end by 0 bases, with 8 bases between. Germline CDR1 reads DFQATT; CDR2 reads SNEGSKA (reference sequence). The CDR3 sequence: CSARPRLAKNIQYF. The CDR3 nucleotides read TGCAGTGCTAGACCCCGATTAGCCAAAAACATTCAGTACTTC.

The chain combines TRBV2 with TRBJ2-7, with TRBD1 matching over 8 bases. Judging by the DNA end, TRBJ2-5 fits better; the J call may be wrong. Germline CDR1 is SNHLY and CDR2 is FYNNEI. The CDR3 has 14 amino acids. CDR3 DNA: TGTGCCAGCGTGAAAGACAGGGGAGCGGAGACCCAGTACTTC. Its translation is CASVKDRGAETQYF.

The genes are TRBV6-1 and TRBJ1-4, with D tentatively TRBD1 (5 bases). This CDR3 region has 16 residues. V was clipped by 3 bases and J by 8 bases, with 19 bases between them. Germline assignment: CDR1 MNHNS and CDR2 SASEGT. The chain's CDR3 is CASSDLGGLSREKLFF. The CDR3 region has the DNA TGTGCCAGCAGTGACCTCGGGGGTTTATCCCGGGAAAAACTGTTTTTT.

This chain joins TRBV7-2 and TRBJ1-1; no clear D gene. Per the germline V gene, CDR1 is SGHTA and CDR2 is FQGNSA. V gave up 5 bases and J gave up 3 bases, with 16 bases separating them. CDR3 length equals 15 residues. CDR3 sequence reads: CASSLAGWADTEAFF. CDR3 bases: TGTGCCAGCAGCCTCGCCGGATGGGCTGACACTGAAGCTTTCTTT.

The chain combines TRBV2 with TRBJ2-4; 7 positions agree with TRBD1. The closer fit of TRBJ2-7 to the DNA end suggests the J call may be wrong. CDR1 and CDR2 from the germline V gene are SNHLY and FYNNEI. The CDR3 is 15 amino acids. In DNA form, the CDR3 reads TGTGCCAGCAGTGAAGCCGGACAGGTCTTCTACGAGCAGTACTTC. Translation gives CASSEAGQVFYEQYF.

The V and J genes are TRBV6-5 and TRBJ1-5; possibly TRBD1 for D (5 bases). The CDR3 is made up of 16 amino acids. Germline assignment: CDR1 MNHEY and CDR2 SVGAGI. V lost 6 bases to trimming and J lost 2 bases, with 17 bases between them. CDR3 residues: CASRISGQGGNQPQHF. As DNA, the CDR3 is TGTGCCAGCAGGATCAGCGGCCAGGGAGGCAATCAGCCCCAGCATTTT.

This chain connects TRBV27 to TRBJ2-7; 10 positions match TRBD1. The CDR3 is 14 amino acids. V dropped 8 bases and J dropped 3; count of bases not matched to a gene: 7. CDR1 MNHEY and CDR2 SMNVEV come from the germline V gene (reference sequence). The CDR3 bases are TGTGCCAGCGGGAGGGACAGGGGCCACTACGAGCAGTACTTC. Its protein product is CASGRDRGHYEQYF.

The chain carries TRBV20-1 and TRBJ2-1; 7 nucleotides agree with TRBD1. CDR3 length equals 15 residues. J gave up 1 base and V 6 bases, and 9 bases lay outside the gene matches. CDR1 and CDR2 (germline): DFQATT, SNEGSKA (reference sequence). The CDR3 reads CSAHPGTVSYNEQFF. CDR3 DNA: TGCAGTGCCCACCCCGGGACAGTATCCTACAATGAGCAGTTCTTC.

The V and J genes are TRBV30 and TRBJ1-5; TRBD1 might be the D (6 bases). CDR1 and CDR2 from the germline V gene are GTSNPN and SVGIG (reference sequence). The V end was cut by 4 bases, the J end by 1 base, with 11 bases between. The length of the CDR3 is 14 residues. The CDR3 region is CAWNTGHSNQPQHF. CDR3 bases: TGTGCCTGGAACACGGGACACAGCAATCAGCCCCAGCATTTT.

This clonotype was observed at least ten times. J is TRBJ2-7 and V is TRBV5-1; D is perhaps TRBD1 (6 bases). The CDR3 has 13 residues. Germline V gives CDR1 SGHRS, CDR2 YFSETQ. V lost 0 bases and J lost 3, with 7 bases in between. Here the CDR3 DNA reads TGCGCCAGCAGCTTGGGACAGGACTACGAGCAGTACTTC. This translates into CASSLGQDYEQYF.

V gene TRBV10-3 combines with J gene TRBJ2-3, with TRBD2 identical over 11 bases. V shed 3 bases and J 0 bases; nucleotides not matched to a gene: 14. The CDR3 length is 20 residues. Germline CDR1 reads ENHRY; CDR2 reads SYGVKD. CDR3 DNA sequence: TGTGCCATCAGTGACCCCTCCCCACTAGCGGGAGAAGCTAGCACAGATACGCAGTATTTT. The encoded protein is CAISDPSPLAGEASTDTQYF.

This sequence joins TRBV7-9 and TRBJ1-1, with D possibly matching TRBD1 (5 bases). CDR3 length: 18 residues. Trimming took off 2 bases at V and 3 bases at J, with 22 bases between the two ends. In germline, CDR1 is SEHNR, CDR2 FQNEAQ (reference sequence). CDR3 nucleotide sequence: TGTGCCAGCAGCTTAAAGGCCTGCATCGGGTTAGGGGACACTGAAGCTTTCTTT. Amino acids: CASSLKACIGLGDTEAFF.

Only a few counts were recorded for this clonotype. This chain links TRBV7-6 with TRBJ2-3; 7 nucleotides line up with TRBD2. The CDR3 consists of 15 residues. Germline CDR1 is SGHVS and CDR2 is FNYEAQ. V lost 0 bases, J lost 5 bases, and 5 bases stayed unmatched. The CDR3 protein is CASSLAGGSIDTQYF. For the CDR3, the DNA is TGTGCCAGCAGCTTAGCAGGCGGGAGTATAGATACGCAGTATTTT.

The J gene is TRBJ2-7, the V gene TRBV10-3; 9 bases align to TRBD2. CDR1 and CDR2 from the germline V gene are ENHRY and SYGVKD. The CDR3 extends over 17 amino acids. The V and J ends lost 0 bases and 1 base, in that order; junction bases with no gene match: 7. The CDR3 reads CAISESGSGRGSYEQYF. The CDR3 nucleotides read TGTGCCATCAGTGAGTCTGGTAGCGGGAGAGGGTCCTACGAGCAGTACTTC.

This clonotype was recorded a few times. V is TRBV5-6 and J is TRBJ2-1; 11 bases fit TRBD2. V gave up 3 bases and J gave up 2 bases; unmatched junction bases: 4. The CDR3 covers 16 residues. Germline V lookup: CDR1 SGHDT, CDR2 YYEEEE. This CDR3 reads CASSYLTSGTYNEQFF. The CDR3 DNA reads as TGTGCCAGCAGCTACCTGACTAGCGGGACCTACAATGAGCAGTTCTTC. The full variable domain, with the rest looked up from reference TRBV5-6 and TRBJ2-1, is DAGVTQSPTHLIKTRGQQVTLRCSPKSGHDTVSWYQQALGQGPQFIFQYYEEEERQRGNFPDRFSGHQFPNYSSELNVNALLLGDSALYLCASSYLTSGTYNEQFFGPGTRLTVL.